These 11 T cell receptor beta chains originate from one sample sequenced in a study of T cell responses to AZD1222 COVID-19 vaccine. Produced via immunoSEQ multiplex PCR; TCRdb's table is partial and in-frame only. The table includes around 210,000 clones, approximately 94% detected once. The sequencing here drew on peripheral blood, taken 28 days after the second dose of the MenACWY control vaccine. The receptors here all came from an adult who received the MenACWY meningococcal vaccine as a control.

The genes are TRBV5-1 and TRBJ1-1; D is undetermined. Germline lookup yields CDR1 SGHRS and CDR2 YFSETQ. V was cut by 3 bases and J by 4 bases, with 10 bases left in between. The CDR3 spans 13 residues. The CDR3 loop is CASSWTDGTEAFF. CDR3 coding DNA: TGCGCCAGCAGCTGGACGGACGGCACTGAAGCTTTCTTT.

CDR3 nucleotide sequence: TGTGCCACCAGTGACTCCTTACCGGGACTAGCGGGAGCTGAGCAGTTCTTC. As protein: CATSDSLPGLAGAEQFF. The chain links TRBV24-1 to TRBJ2-1, with 14 bases identical to TRBD2. The CDR3 extends over 17 amino acids. With 4 bases clipped from V and 9 bases from J, the junction kept 10 bases outside the gene matches. Germline V lookup: CDR1 KGHDR, CDR2 SFDVKD.

This sequence joins TRBV6-2 or TRBV6-3 and TRBJ2-1; perhaps TRBD2 as D (5 bases). Germline V lookup: CDR1 MNHEY, CDR2 SVGEGT. The CDR3 extends over 11 amino acids. The germline V and J ends were trimmed by 5 bases and 9 bases, with 8 bases remaining between them. CDR3 DNA: TGTGCCAGCAGTCAGGCGGGTGAGCAGTTCTTC. Translating it yields CASSQAGEQFF.

The chain recombines TRBV19 with TRBJ1-4; D remains ambiguous. The germline V and J ends were trimmed by 5 bases and 3 bases, with 7 bases remaining between them. Germline V gene data show CDR1 as LNHDA and CDR2 as SQIVND (reference sequence). This CDR3 comprises 13 residues. CDR3 coding DNA: TGTGCCAGTAGTGTCAGCCCTAATGAAAAACTGTTTTTT. Its protein product is CASSVSPNEKLFF. The whole variable domain, filled in from reference TRBV19 and TRBJ1-4, reads DGGITQSPKYLFRKEGQNVTLSCEQNLNHDAMYWYRQDPGQGLRLIYYSQIVNDFQKGDIAEGYSVSREKKESFPLTVTSAQKNPTAFYLCASSVSPNEKLFFGSGTQLSVL.

The chain has TRBV3-1 (or the pseudogene TRBV3-2) and TRBJ2-2, with D possibly TRBD1 on 6 matching bases. This CDR3 spans 17 amino acids. V shed 1 base and J shed 5 bases, with 17 bases lying between them. Germline V gene lookup returns CDR1 LGHDT and CDR2 YNNKEL (reference sequence). The CDR3 region is CASSQANPDRTTGELFF. The CDR3 DNA reads as TGTGCCAGCAGCCAAGCCAATCCGGACAGAACTACCGGGGAGCTGTTTTTT.

This chain links TRBV7-2 with TRBJ2-4; a possible D gene is TRBD2 (6 bases). The CDR3 length is 17 residues. The V end lost 5 bases, the J end lost 0 bases, and 17 bases lay between the germline ends. Germline CDR1 and CDR2: SGHTA and FQGNSA. The CDR3 region has the DNA TGTGCCAGCAGCAAGAGGGGTAGCGGAGTAGCCAAAAACATTCAGTACTTC. It codes for CASSKRGSGVAKNIQYF.

The count of this clone is one. The chain recombines TRBV29-1 with TRBJ2-3, with 7 bases that match TRBD2. Germline V gives CDR1 SQVTM, CDR2 ANQGSEA. The CDR3 totals 16 residues. V trimming: 5 bases; J trimming: 2 bases; junction bases outside the gene matches: 13. This CDR3 reads CSVILMQAGTTDTQYF. For the CDR3, the DNA is TGCAGCGTTATCCTTATGCAAGCGGGAACCACAGATACGCAGTATTTT.

This chain joins TRBV15 and TRBJ1-3, with D unclear. Germline CDR1 reads LNHNV; CDR2 reads YYDKDF (reference sequence). Trimming pared 0 bases from V and 0 bases from J, leaving 6 bases between. The CDR3 is 15 amino acids. CDR3 in DNA: TGTGCCACCAGCAGAGATTTCGTCTCTGGAAACACCATATATTTT. Translation: CATSRDFVSGNTIYF.

As regards this clone: Other DNA sequences from this sample encode an identical CDR3 as well. V usage is TRBV28 and J usage is TRBJ1-3; 8 bases fit TRBD1. Germline V gives CDR1 MDHEN, CDR2 SYDVKM. V was pared by 3 bases and J by 1 base, with 2 bases of the junction left unmatched. The CDR3 is made up of 15 amino acids. The CDR3 is CASSLGQVSGNTIYF. DNA of the CDR3: TGTGCCAGCAGTTTGGGACAGGTGTCTGGAAACACCATATATTTT.

The rearrangement joins TRBV12-3 or TRBV12-4 to TRBJ1-6, with D perhaps matching TRBD1 (6 bases). This CDR3 contains 13 residues. V was trimmed by 6 bases and J by 13 bases, leaving 16 bases between them. The chain's CDR3 is CASSHSLGGPLHF. CDR3 bases: TGTGCCAGCAGCCATTCTCTAGGGGGTCCCCTCCACTTT.

This rearrangement joins TRBV4-3 to TRBJ1-5; D is ambiguous. Germline assignment: CDR1 LGHNA and CDR2 YSLEER. V lost 0 bases and J 2 bases, leaving 5 bases between the germline ends. This CDR3 region has 14 residues. CDR3 coding DNA: TGCGCCAGCAGCCAAGATGCGGGCAATCAGCCCCAGCATTTT. Protein product: CASSQDAGNQPQHF.